The rows below give T cell receptor beta chains drawn from one sample of a study of PD-1 blockade in classical Hodgkin lymphoma. Some clones are missing from TCRdb's copy, which holds only in-frame ones; the method was immunoSEQ multiplex PCR. This table has about 93,000 clones, around four fifths appearing once. Source: peripheral blood mononuclear cells (PBMCs), taken before the fourth cycle of nivolumab. These receptors came from a human donor with classical Hodgkin lymphoma. The CDR3 runs from the conserved cysteine through the conserved F or W. The D gene is left open where the match is weak. For some rows the clone size is stated as once, few or many, or as a class when expanded; others skip it.

TRBV5-1	TRBD2	once	TRBJ2-3	CASSRGRSSGGYTDTQYF	TGCGCCAGCAGCCGGGGGAGATCTAGCGGGGGTTACACAGATACGCAGTATTTT
TRBV6-1	.	.	TRBJ2-4	CASSLGGSAKNIQYF	TGTGCCAGCAGTCTTGGGGGTTCGGCCAAAAACATTCAGTACTTC
TRBV11-2	.	.	TRBJ2-7	CASSLAIGAYEQYF	TGTGCCAGCAGCTTAGCGATCGGCGCCTACGAGCAGTACTTC
TRBV5-1	TRBD1	.	TRBJ2-7	CASSLETQGAGEQYF	TGCGCCAGCAGCTTGGAAACACAGGGGGCGGGGGAGCAGTACTTC
TRBV7-9	TRBD2	few	TRBJ2-7	CASSLEGTSTYEQYF	TGTGCCAGCAGCTTAGAGGGGACTAGCACCTACGAGCAGTACTTC
TRBV11-3	.	.	TRBJ2-3	CASSSWTASTDTQYF	TGTGCCAGCAGCTCCTGGACGGCCAGCACAGATACGCAGTATTTT
TRBV10-3	.	.	TRBJ2-5	CAISESAGLETQYF	TGTGCCATCAGTGAGTCAGCAGGGCTGGAGACCCAGTACTTC
TRBV10-2	.	.	TRBJ2-3	CASSERDRDTQYF	TGCGCCAGCAGTGAGAGAGACCGGGATACGCAGTATTTT
TRBV30	.	few	TRBJ1-1	CAWIETWNTEAFF	TGTGCCTGGATTGAGACATGGAACACTGAAGCTTTCTTT
TRBV2	.	once	TRBJ1-1	CASSGGGGANTEAFF	TGTGCCAGCAGTGGGGGGGGCGGAGCTAACACTGAAGCTTTCTTT
TRBV27	.	.	TRBJ2-7	CASSFLGFHEQYF	TGTGCCAGCAGTTTCCTGGGGTTCCACGAGCAGTACTTC
TRBV7-9	.	.	TRBJ1-5	CASSSGLRSNQPQHF	TGTGCCAGCAGCTCCGGACTGCGGAGCAATCAGCCCCAGCATTTT
TRBV6-6	TRBD1	.	TRBJ2-7	CASSESGTGVEQYF	TGTGCCAGCAGCGAATCCGGGACAGGGGTCGAGCAGTACTTC
TRBV5-6	.	.	TRBJ2-2	CASSRRYFTGELFF	TGTGCCAGCAGCCGCCGCTATTTCACCGGGGAGCTGTTTTTT
TRBV19	TRBD2	.	TRBJ2-7	CASSISAGGLGNEQYF	TGTGCCAGTAGTATCAGTGCGGGAGGACTAGGAAACGAGCAGTACTTC
TRBV27	.	.	TRBJ2-7	CASSLSGGSGEQYF	TGTGCCAGCAGTTTATCGGGGGGCTCGGGCGAGCAGTACTTC
TRBV6-1	.	few	TRBJ1-5	CASSVKGDHQPQHF	TGTGCCAGCAGTGTTAAGGGGGACCATCAGCCCCAGCATTTT
TRBV7-6	.	.	TRBJ1-5	CASSLGQSNQPQHF	TGTGCCAGCAGCCTTGGACAGAGCAATCAGCCCCAGCATTTT
TRBV7-9	TRBD1	many	TRBJ1-2	CASSSTGEGYGYTF	TGTGCCAGCAGCTCGACAGGGGAAGGATATGGCTACACCTTC
TRBV7-9	TRBD1	.	TRBJ1-1	CASSLADRGRGAFF	TGTGCCAGCAGCTTAGCCGACAGGGGACGTGGTGCTTTCTTT
TRBV2	.	.	TRBJ2-3	CASSDAVLDTQYF	TGTGCCAGCAGTGATGCCGTACTAGATACGCAGTATTTT
TRBV6-5	.	few	TRBJ1-3	CASSRYSTGGNTIYF	TGTGCCAGCAGCCGATATTCGACGGGAGGAAACACCATATATTTT
TRBV5-1	.	.	TRBJ2-3	CASSLGDSHTQYF	TGCGCCAGCAGCTTGGGAGACAGTCATACGCAGTATTTT
TRBV30	TRBD1	.	TRBJ2-2	CAWKTGARDTGELFF	TGTGCCTGGAAGACAGGGGCTAGGGACACCGGGGAGCTGTTTTTT
TRBV19	TRBD2	.	TRBJ2-3	CASSIGGGMDKPDTQYF	TGTGCCAGTAGTATAGGGGGAGGGATGGACAAGCCAGATACGCAGTATTTT
TRBV21-1	.	.	TRBJ2-6	CASSKVYRALTLGANVLTF	TGTGCCAGCAGCAAAGTATACAGGGCCCTAACTCTGGGGGCCAACGTCCTGACTTTC
TRBV19	TRBD1	.	TRBJ1-6	CASHEGLGQPYNSPLHF	TGTGCCAGTCACGAGGGGCTGGGACAGCCTTATAATTCACCCCTCCACTTT
TRBV7-9	TRBD2	.	TRBJ2-3	CASSGLAGGLYTDTQYF	TGTGCCAGCAGCGGACTAGCGGGAGGCCTTTACACAGATACGCAGTATTTT
TRBV5-6	TRBD2	.	TRBJ2-7	CASRRTSGGPYEQYF	TGTGCCAGCAGAAGAACTAGCGGGGGCCCCTACGAGCAGTACTTC
TRBV27	.	.	TRBJ1-6	CASTHFPKSSYNSPLHF	TGTGCCAGCACCCATTTCCCCAAGAGCTCCTATAATTCACCCCTCCACTTT
TRBV6-5	.	.	TRBJ2-5	CASSYGYLQETQYF	TGTGCCAGCAGTTACGGGTACCTTCAAGAGACCCAGTACTTC
TRBV25-1	TRBD2	.	TRBJ2-3	CASSFTSGRGRDTQYF	TGTGCCAGCAGTTTTACTAGCGGGAGGGGGAGAGATACGCAGTATTTT
TRBV7-9	TRBD2	few	TRBJ2-3	CASSTSGSIDTQYF	TGTGCCAGCAGCACTAGCGGGAGCATAGATACGCAGTATTTT
TRBV6-5	TRBD2	.	TRBJ2-1	CASSYGPGLVYNEQFF	TGTGCCAGCAGTTACGGGCCGGGACTAGTATACAATGAGCAGTTCTTC
TRBV7-2	.	.	TRBJ2-1	CASSLGYGAQFF	TGTGCCAGCAGCTTAGGGTACGGGGCGCAGTTCTTC
TRBV5-6	.	.	TRBJ1-2	CASRPGGVGGYTF	TGTGCCAGCCGCCCCGGGGGGGTCGGAGGCTACACCTTC
TRBV19	.	.	TRBJ2-2	CAISTGPPNTGELFF	TGTGCCATTTCAACAGGGCCTCCGAACACCGGGGAGCTGTTTTTT
TRBV9	TRBD2	.	TRBJ2-3	CASSLTSGSTDTQYF	TGTGCCAGCTCCTTGACTAGCGGTAGCACAGATACGCAGTATTTT
TRBV5-4	TRBD2	few	TRBJ2-1	CASSGSGGPYNEQFF	TGTGCCAGCAGCGGCAGCGGGGGGCCATACAATGAGCAGTTCTTC
TRBV4-3	.	.	TRBJ1-1	CASSQVQRSWMNTEAFF	TGCGCCAGCAGCCAAGTTCAAAGGTCGTGGATGAACACTGAAGCTTTCTTT
TRBV5-1	TRBD1	once	TRBJ2-7	CASSLVQGAYEQYF	TGCGCCAGCAGCTTGGTCCAGGGGGCCTACGAGCAGTACTTC
TRBV28	.	.	TRBJ2-3	CASSTISTDTQYF	TGTGCCAGCAGTACCATTAGCACAGATACGCAGTATTTT
TRBV19	.	.	TRBJ1-5	CASSIGLDANQPQHF	TGTGCCAGTAGTATTGGTCTGGATGCCAATCAGCCCCAGCATTTT
TRBV9	TRBD2	.	TRBJ2-3	CASSALAGVTDTQYF	TGTGCCAGCAGTGCCCTAGCGGGTGTCACAGATACGCAGTATTTT
TRBV29-1	.	.	TRBJ2-2	CSVGQGRTGELFF	TGCAGCGTTGGCCAGGGACGAACCGGGGAGCTGTTTTTT
TRBV28	.	.	TRBJ1-2	CASSSASGNNYGYTF	TGTGCCAGCAGTTCGGCTTCGGGGAATAACTATGGCTACACCTTC
TRBV9	.	.	TRBJ1-1	CASSVGQVMNTEAFF	TGTGCCAGCAGCGTAGGACAGGTCATGAACACTGAAGCTTTCTTT
TRBV6-5	.	.	TRBJ2-2	CASSRGEAGELFF	TGTGCCAGCAGCAGGGGGGAGGCCGGGGAGCTGTTTTTT
TRBV10-1	TRBD2	.	TRBJ2-7	CASSEYGGSSHEQYF	TGCGCCAGCAGTGAGTACGGCGGGAGTTCCCACGAGCAGTACTTC
TRBV28	.	.	TRBJ2-7	CASSPVVYGSYEQYF	TGTGCCAGCAGTCCAGTCGTTTACGGTTCCTACGAGCAGTACTTC